The entry below gives a single T cell receptor (beta chain) sequence along with its context. Its antigen is undetermined. Germline CDR1 and CDR2: SNHLY and FYNNEI. CDR3 length: 13 residues. V lost 4 bases and J 9 bases, leaving 15 bases between the germline ends. This record belongs to a study of blood T cells in healthy people across ages. Study conclusions and caveats: Unsorted PBMCs blocked a conclusive comparison of naive and antigen-experienced cells. In older individuals, TCR beta diversity per million T cells was lower, falling roughly linearly with age. Greater diversity and more naive CD4+ cells were seen in long-lived donors than in aged donors.

For the second PCR, which ran for 7 to 11 cycles, a sample-barcoded 5' primer and a J-beta primer mix were used. TCRdb re-called the 5' RACE reads through MiXCR, storing one row per CDR3 protein. The sample lists roughly 720,000 distinct CDR3 sequences; about 48% were seen once. The TCR originated in an older man in good health. The source material was blood. The chain carries TRBV2 and TRBJ1-1; D ambiguous. CDR3 residues: CASSGHGLEQAFF. CDR3 DNA sequence: TGTGCCAGCAGTGGACACGGACTTGAACAAGCTTTCTTT.